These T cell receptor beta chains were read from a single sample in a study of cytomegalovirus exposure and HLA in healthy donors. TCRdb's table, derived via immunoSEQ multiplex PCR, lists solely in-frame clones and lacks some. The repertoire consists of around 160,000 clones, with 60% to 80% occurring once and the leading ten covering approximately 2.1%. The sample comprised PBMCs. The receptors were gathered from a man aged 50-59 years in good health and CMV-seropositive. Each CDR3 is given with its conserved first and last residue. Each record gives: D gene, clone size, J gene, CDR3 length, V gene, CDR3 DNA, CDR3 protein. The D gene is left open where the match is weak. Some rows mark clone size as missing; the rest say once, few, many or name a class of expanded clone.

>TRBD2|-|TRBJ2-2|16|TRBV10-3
TGTGCCATCAGTGAGTCTGGCGGGGGGGCTACCGGGGAGCTGTTTTTT
CAISESGGGATGELFF
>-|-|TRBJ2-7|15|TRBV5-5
TGTGCCAGCAGCTTGGATCAGGGGGGCTCCTACGAGCAGTACTTC
CASSLDQGGSYEQYF
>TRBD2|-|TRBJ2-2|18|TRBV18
TGTGCCAGCTCACCGTCGGTAGCGGGGGGTCGGAACACCGGGGAGCTGTTTTTT
CASSPSVAGGRNTGELFF
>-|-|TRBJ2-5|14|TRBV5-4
TGTGCCAGCAGCTTGAATCAGCGCGCAGAGACCCAGTACTTC
CASSLNQRAETQYF
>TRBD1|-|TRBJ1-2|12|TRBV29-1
TGCAGCGTTCGGACAGGGTTTTATGGCTACACCTTC
CSVRTGFYGYTF
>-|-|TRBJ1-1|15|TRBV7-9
TGTGCCAGCAGCAAGCTAGACGCGGCGACCACTGAAGCTTTCTTT
CASSKLDAATTEAFF
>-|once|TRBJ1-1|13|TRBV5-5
TGTGCCAGCAGCTTGGAGGAGAGTCGTGAAGCTTTCTTT
CASSLEESREAFF
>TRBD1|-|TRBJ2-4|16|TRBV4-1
TGCGCCAGCAGCCAAACAGGGGTAGGGGCCAAAAACATTCAGTACTTC
CASSQTGVGAKNIQYF
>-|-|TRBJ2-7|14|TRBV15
TGTGCCACCAGCAGCCGCGCTCCTACCTACGAGCAGTACTTC
CATSSRAPTYEQYF
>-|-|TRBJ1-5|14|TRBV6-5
TGTGCCAGCAGTCTGACTTGGAGCAATCAGCCCCAGCATTTT
CASSLTWSNQPQHF
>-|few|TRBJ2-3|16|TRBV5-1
TGCGCCAGCAGCTTGGGGGGGAGGACTAGCACAGATACGCAGTATTTT
CASSLGGRTSTDTQYF
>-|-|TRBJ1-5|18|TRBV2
TGTGCCAGCAGTGAATCATTATTGTCGGAGTATAGCAATCAGCCCCAGCATTTT
CASSESLLSEYSNQPQHF
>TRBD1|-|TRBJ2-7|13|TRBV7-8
TGTGCCAGCAGCCAGGACAGGACCTACGAGCAGTACTTC
CASSQDRTYEQYF
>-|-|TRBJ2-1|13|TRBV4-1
TGCGCCAGCAGCCAAGACGGAGGCAGACAGCAGTTCTTC
CASSQDGGRQQFF
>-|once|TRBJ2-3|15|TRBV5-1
TGCGCCAGCAGCTTGACGGGCGGGGACACAGATACGCAGTATTTT
CASSLTGGDTDTQYF
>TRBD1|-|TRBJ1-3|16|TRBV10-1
TGCGCCAGCAGTGATACGGGACAGGGCTCTGGAAACACCATATATTTT
CASSDTGQGSGNTIYF
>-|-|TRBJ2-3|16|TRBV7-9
TGTGCCAGCAGCGGAGAGGAGCGAGGTAACACAGATACGCAGTATTTT
CASSGEERGNTDTQYF
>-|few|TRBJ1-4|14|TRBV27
TGTGCCAGCAGTTTCCAGGGAGGGGGTGAAAAACTGTTTTTT
CASSFQGGGEKLFF
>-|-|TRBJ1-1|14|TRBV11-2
TGTGCCAGCAGCTCCCTCGGGAGAGGATTAAAAGCTTTCTTT
CASSSLGRGLKAFF
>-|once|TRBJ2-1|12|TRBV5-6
TGTGCCAGCAGCTTAGCTGCCGGTGAGCAGTTCTTC
CASSLAAGEQFF
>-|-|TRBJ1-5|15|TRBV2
TGTGCCAGCAGTAAACAGGTCTATAGCAATCAGCCCCAGCATTTT
CASSKQVYSNQPQHF
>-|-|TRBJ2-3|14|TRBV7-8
TGTGCCAGCAGCTTGGAGCGGAGCACAGATACGCAGTATTTT
CASSLERSTDTQYF
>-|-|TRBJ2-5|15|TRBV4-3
TGCGCCAGCAGCCAAGATTGGGGGGGGGCGGAGACCCAGTACTTC
CASSQDWGGAETQYF
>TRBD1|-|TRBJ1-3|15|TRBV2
TGTGCCAGCGGGCAGGGGGCCCTCTCTGGAAACACCATATATTTT
CASGQGALSGNTIYF
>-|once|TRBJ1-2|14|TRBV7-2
TGTGCCAGCAGCTTGGACATCAATGACTATGGCTACACCTTC
CASSLDINDYGYTF
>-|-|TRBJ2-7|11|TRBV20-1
TGCAGTGCCCTGGCGGGCTACGAGCAGTACTTC
CSALAGYEQYF
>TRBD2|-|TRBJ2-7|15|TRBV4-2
TGTGCCAGCAGCCAAGAAGGCGGGGGGGCGGGCGAGCAGTACTTC
CASSQEGGGAGEQYF
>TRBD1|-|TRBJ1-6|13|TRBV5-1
TGCGCCAGCAGCCGGGACAGCTCCTCACCCCTCCACTTT
CASSRDSSSPLHF
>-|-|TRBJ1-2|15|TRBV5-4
TGTGCCAGCAGCTTGGAATGGGCTCGCGACTATGGCTACACCTTC
CASSLEWARDYGYTF
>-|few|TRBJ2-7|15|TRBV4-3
TGCGCCAGCAGCCCAGGCCAGGGGGGCACCCACGAGCAGTACTTC
CASSPGQGGTHEQYF
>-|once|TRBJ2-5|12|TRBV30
TGTGCCTGGACGCAGGTCCAAGAGACCCAGTACTTC
CAWTQVQETQYF
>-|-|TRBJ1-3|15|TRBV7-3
TGTGCCAGCAGCTTAGCCCCAGGCAGTGGAAACACCATATATTTT
CASSLAPGSGNTIYF
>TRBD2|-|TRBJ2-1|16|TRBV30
TGTGCCTGGAGCGGCCCCACTAGCGGGGGGAACAATGAGCAGTTCTTC
CAWSGPTSGGNNEQFF
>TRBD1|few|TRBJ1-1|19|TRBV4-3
TGCGCCAGCAGCCAAGATCATCCAGGGGGTTTTGTTGGGAACACTGAAGCTTTCTTT
CASSQDHPGGFVGNTEAFF
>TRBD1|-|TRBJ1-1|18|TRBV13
TGTGCCATCCCCGGACCGGGACAGGGAGGGATGATGAACACTGAAGCTTTCTTT
CAIPGPGQGGMMNTEAFF
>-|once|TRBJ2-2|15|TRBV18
TGTGCCAGCTCACCTTCGGGCCCGGGGTCCGGGGAGCTGTTTTTT
CASSPSGPGSGELFF
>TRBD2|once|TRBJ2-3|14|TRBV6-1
TGTGCCAGCAGGGGACTAGCGGGCACAGATACGCAGTATTTT
CASRGLAGTDTQYF
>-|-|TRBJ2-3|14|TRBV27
TGTGCCAGCAGTTGGAGGGCCAGAAGGGATACGCAGTATTTT
CASSWRARRDTQYF
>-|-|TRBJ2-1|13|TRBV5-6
TGTGCCAGCAGCTTGGGACGGAGCAATGAGCAGTTCTTC
CASSLGRSNEQFF
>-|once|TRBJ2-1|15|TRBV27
TGTGCCAGCAGTTTGGTCTGGGGAGGCTACAATGAGCAGTTCTTC
CASSLVWGGYNEQFF
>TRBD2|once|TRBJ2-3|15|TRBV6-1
TGTGCCAGCAGTCAGGGACTAGCGGGGCCAGATACGCAGTATTTT
CASSQGLAGPDTQYF
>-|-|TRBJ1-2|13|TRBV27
TGTGCCAGCAGTTTATACTGGAACTATGGCTACACCTTC
CASSLYWNYGYTF
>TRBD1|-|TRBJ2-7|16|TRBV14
TGTGCCAGCAGCCTTCACCAGGGACAGGGGGCCTACGAGCAGTACTTC
CASSLHQGQGAYEQYF
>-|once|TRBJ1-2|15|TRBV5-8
TGTGCCAGCAGCTTGTACGGCAGGGGAAGTTATGGCTACACCTTC
CASSLYGRGSYGYTF
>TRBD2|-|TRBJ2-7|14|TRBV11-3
TGTGCCAGCAGCTTACGGCGGGGGGACGGGGAGCAGTACTTC
CASSLRRGDGEQYF
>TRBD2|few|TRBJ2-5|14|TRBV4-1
TGCGCCAGCAGCCAAGACCTCACTAGCGGTAACCAGTACTTC
CASSQDLTSGNQYF
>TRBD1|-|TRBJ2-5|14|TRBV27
TGTGCCAGCACCAGACAGGGCGTACTTGAGACCCAGTACTTC
CASTRQGVLETQYF
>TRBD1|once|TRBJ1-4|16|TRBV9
TGTGCCAGCAGCGTTAGGGGGCAGGGATGGTGGGAAAAACTGTTTTTT
CASSVRGQGWWEKLFF
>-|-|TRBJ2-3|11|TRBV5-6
TGTGCCACTGGAGCCACAGATACGCAGTATTTT
CATGATDTQYF